This TCR beta chain was sequenced during a study of a mutant IDH1 vaccine in newly diagnosed glioma. Study-wide context: In some groups vaccination began 4-6 weeks post-radiotherapy; others received it with temozolomide. Every participant had undergone radiotherapy, temozolomide, or both before, and most underwent both.

General study results and limits: Any relationship between pseudoprogression and changes in top peripheral T cell clonotypes seemed absent.

Time point given: week 5, during vaccination. In the vaccine, a single dose held 300 ug of the mutant IDH1 20-mer peptide, along with topical imiquimod. This clone came up a few times. The antigen is unknown. V gave up 3 bases and J gave up 8 bases, with 16 bases separating them. CDR1 and CDR2 from the germline V gene are GTSNPN and SVGIG (reference sequence). The CDR3 sequence is 13 residues long. The method was immunoSEQ multiplex PCR; TCRdb's version includes in-frame clones alone and lacks a portion of them. The sample holds over 50,000 clones, approximately 90% seen once. This TCR derives from a woman in her thirties or forties with glioma. The chain joins TRBV30 to TRBJ1-2; D not certain. The specimen was PBMCs, collected from a glioma patient whose treatment included an IDH1 peptide vaccine. CDR3 protein: CAWRVGARGGYTF. CDR3 bases: TGTGCCTGGAGAGTAGGCGCTCGAGGAGGCTACACCTTC.